This T cell receptor beta chain is from a study of blood T cell repertoires in COVID-19. Study in general: Researchers got acute and convalescent COVID-19 samples from the United States, Italy and Spain. Nucleic acid was either cDNA or gDNA, and it came from T cells, B-cell-depleted T cells, or PBMCs.

Per the original methods: Reference gene primer amplification gave estimated nucleated cell counts. Clones were read by immunoSEQ multiplex PCR, and TCRdb kept only the in-frame ones, dropping some. V and J calls and clone size come straight from that table; D and trimming were deduced from the DNA. Among about 160,000 clones, approximately 82% were seen once, and the ten largest hold under 12%. The CDR3 totals 15 residues. V was trimmed by 5 bases and J by 3 bases, leaving 18 bases between them. Germline loops: CDR1 SGHRS, CDR2 YFSETQ. The clonotype originates from a woman older than 75 with active or convalescent COVID-19. The sequenced sample consisted of peripheral blood. The genes are TRBV5-1 and TRBJ2-7; possibly TRBD1 for D (6 bases). CDR3 DNA sequence: TGCGCCAGCAGTTCGACCCCAGGGGTTTTCTACGAGCAGTACTTC. Translated: CASSSTPGVFYEQYF.